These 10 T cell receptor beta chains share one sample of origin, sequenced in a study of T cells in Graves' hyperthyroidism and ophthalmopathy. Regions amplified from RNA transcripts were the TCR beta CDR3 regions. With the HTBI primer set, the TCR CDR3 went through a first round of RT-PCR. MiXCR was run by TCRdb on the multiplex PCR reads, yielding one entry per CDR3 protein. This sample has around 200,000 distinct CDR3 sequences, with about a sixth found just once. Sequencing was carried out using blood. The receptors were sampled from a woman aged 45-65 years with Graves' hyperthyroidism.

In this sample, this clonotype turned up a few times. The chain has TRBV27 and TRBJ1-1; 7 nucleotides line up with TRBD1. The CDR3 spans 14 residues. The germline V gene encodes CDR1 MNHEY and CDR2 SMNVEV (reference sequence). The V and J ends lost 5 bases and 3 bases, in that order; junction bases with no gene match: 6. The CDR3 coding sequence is TGTGCCAGCAGTCCCGGGACAGACCACACTGAAGCTTTCTTT. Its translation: CASSPGTDHTEAFF.

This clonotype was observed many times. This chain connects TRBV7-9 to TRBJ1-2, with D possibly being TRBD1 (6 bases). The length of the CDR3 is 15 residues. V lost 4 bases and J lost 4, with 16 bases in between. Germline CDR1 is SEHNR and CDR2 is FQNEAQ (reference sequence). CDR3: CASSYQGGAGYGYTF. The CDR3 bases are TGTGCCAGCAGCTATCAAGGGGGAGCGGGCTATGGCTACACCTTC.

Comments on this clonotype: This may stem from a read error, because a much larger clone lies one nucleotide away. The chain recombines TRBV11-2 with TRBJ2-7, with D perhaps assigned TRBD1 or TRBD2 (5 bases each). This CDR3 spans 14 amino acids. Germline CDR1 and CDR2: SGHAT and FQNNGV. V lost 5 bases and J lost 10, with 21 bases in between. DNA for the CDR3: TGTGCCAGCAGCGTCCGGGACGTATTTTCCGATCAGTACTTC. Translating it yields CASSVRDVFSDQYF.

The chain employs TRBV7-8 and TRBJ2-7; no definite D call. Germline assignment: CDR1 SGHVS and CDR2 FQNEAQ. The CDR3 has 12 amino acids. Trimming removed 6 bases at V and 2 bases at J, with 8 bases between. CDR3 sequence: CASSYTPYEQYF. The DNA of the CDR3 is TGTGCCAGCAGTTATACCCCCTACGAGCAGTACTTC.

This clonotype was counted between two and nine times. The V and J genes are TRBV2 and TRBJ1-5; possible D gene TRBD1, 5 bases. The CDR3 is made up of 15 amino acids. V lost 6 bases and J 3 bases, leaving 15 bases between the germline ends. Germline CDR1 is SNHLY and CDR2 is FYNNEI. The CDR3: CASRGQGSPNQPQHF. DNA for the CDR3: TGTGCCAGCAGGGGGCAGGGTTCCCCCAATCAGCCCCAGCATTTT.

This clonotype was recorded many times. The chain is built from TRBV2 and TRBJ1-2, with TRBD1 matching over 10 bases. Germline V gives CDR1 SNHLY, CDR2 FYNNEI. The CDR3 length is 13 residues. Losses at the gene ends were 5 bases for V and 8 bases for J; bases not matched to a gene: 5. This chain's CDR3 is CASSIGQGGGYTF. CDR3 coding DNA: TGTGCCAGCAGTATTGGACAGGGGGGCGGCTACACCTTC.

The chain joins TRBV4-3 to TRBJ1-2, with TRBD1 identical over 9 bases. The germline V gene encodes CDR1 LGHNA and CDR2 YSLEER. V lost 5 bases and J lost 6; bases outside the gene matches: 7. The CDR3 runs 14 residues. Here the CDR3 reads CASSWRTGGNGYTF. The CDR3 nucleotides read TGCGCCAGCAGCTGGCGAACAGGGGGCAATGGCTACACCTTC.

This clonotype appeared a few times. CDR3 sequence reads: CASRPRVYSYEQYF. The CDR3, as DNA: TGTGCCAGTAGGCCCAGGGTGTACTCCTACGAGCAGTACTTC. This chain links TRBV19 with TRBJ2-7; the D gene is possibly TRBD1 (5 bases). The germline V and J ends were trimmed by 6 bases and 0 bases, with 12 bases remaining between them. The CDR3 extends over 14 amino acids. The germline CDR1 and CDR2 sequences are LNHDA and SQIVND (reference sequence).

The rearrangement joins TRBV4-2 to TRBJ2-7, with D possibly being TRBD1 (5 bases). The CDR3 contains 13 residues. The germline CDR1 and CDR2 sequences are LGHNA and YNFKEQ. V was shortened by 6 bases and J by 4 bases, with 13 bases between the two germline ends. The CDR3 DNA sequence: TGTGCCAGCAGTCATAAGCAGGGATACGAGCAGTACTTC. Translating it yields CASSHKQGYEQYF.

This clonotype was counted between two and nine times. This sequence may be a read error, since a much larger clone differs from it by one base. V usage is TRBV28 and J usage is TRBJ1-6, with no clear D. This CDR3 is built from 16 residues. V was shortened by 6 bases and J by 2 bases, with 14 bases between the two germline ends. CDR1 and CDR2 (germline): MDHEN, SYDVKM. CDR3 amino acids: CASSPAGLPYNSPLHF. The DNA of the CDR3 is TGTGCCAGCAGCCCGGCTGGTCTCCCCTATAATTCACCCCTCCACTTT.